The clone carrying this T cell receptor (beta chain) showed up many times. Antigen unknown. Other autoimmune disease, uncontrolled infection, pregnancy and lactation led to exclusion. Trimming took 6 bases from V and 7 from J, leaving 19 bases between them. CDR3 length equals 16 residues. Germline V lookup: CDR1 ENHRY, CDR2 SYGVKD. This entry belongs to a study of Graves' ophthalmopathy and Graves' hyperthyroidism. Study-level background: A follow-up of 18 months without ophthalmopathy meant that hyperthyroidism was stable. Findings and caveats of the study: A majority of expanded thyroid clonotypes exceeding 0.001 frequency were likewise present in blood. Sensitivity of approximately 88% and specificity of approximately 76% were achieved when a 13-signature model separated ophthalmopathy from stable hyperthyroidism.

RNA transcripts yielded amplified TCR beta CDR3 regions. Second-round multiplex PCR came after first-round RT-PCR with HTBI primers. TCRdb redid the calling of the multiplex PCR reads with MiXCR, one entry per CDR3 protein. The sample lists over a million distinct CDR3 sequences; less than 45% were seen once. The rearrangement uses TRBV10-3 and TRBJ1-6; the D gene is possibly TRBD1 (5 bases). The receptor's source is an adult man with Graves' hyperthyroidism. The sample consisted of peripheral blood or thyroid tissue (not recorded which). DNA for the CDR3: TGTGCCATCAGGGGGGACGGACCCTTTTTGAATTCACCCCTCCACTTT. It encodes CAIRGDGPFLNSPLHF.